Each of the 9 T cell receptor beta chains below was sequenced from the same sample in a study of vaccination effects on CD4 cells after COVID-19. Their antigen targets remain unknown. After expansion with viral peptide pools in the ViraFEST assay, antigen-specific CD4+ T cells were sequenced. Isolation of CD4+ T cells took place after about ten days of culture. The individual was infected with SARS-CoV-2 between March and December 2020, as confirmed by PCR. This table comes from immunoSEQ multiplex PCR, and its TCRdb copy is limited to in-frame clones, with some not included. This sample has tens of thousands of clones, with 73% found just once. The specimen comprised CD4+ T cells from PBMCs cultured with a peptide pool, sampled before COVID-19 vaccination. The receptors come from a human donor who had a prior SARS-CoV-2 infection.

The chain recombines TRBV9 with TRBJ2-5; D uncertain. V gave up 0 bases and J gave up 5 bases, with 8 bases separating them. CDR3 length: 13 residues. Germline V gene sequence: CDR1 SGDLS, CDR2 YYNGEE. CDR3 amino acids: CASSVVPAETQYF. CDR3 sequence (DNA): TGTGCCAGCAGCGTAGTTCCGGCGGAGACCCAGTACTTC.

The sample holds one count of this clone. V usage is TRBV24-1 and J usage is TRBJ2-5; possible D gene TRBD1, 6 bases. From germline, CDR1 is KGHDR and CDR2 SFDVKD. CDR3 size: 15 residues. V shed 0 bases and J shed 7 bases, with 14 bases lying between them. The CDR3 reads CATSDLGTGSVTQYF. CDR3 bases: TGTGCCACCAGTGATTTGGGTACAGGGTCCGTGACCCAGTACTTC.

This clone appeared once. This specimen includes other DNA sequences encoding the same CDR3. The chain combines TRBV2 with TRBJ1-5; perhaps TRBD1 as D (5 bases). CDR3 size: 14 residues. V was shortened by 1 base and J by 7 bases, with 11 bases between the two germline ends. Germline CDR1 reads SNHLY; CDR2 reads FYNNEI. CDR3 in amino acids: CASSEGQGEQPQHF. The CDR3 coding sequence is TGTGCCAGCAGTGAAGGGCAGGGAGAGCAGCCCCAGCATTTT.

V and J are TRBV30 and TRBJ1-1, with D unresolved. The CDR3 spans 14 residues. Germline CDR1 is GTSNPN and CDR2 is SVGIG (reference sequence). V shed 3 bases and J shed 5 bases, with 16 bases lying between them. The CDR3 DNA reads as TGTGCCTGGAGCGGCACCGAGTTCCGGACTGAAGCTTTCTTT. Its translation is CAWSGTEFRTEAFF.

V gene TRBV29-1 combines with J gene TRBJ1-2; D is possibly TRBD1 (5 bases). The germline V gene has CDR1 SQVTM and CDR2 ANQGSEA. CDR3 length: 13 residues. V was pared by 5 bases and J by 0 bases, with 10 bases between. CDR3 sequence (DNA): TGCAGCGTTCAGACAGTAACTAACTATGGCTACACCTTC. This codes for CSVQTVTNYGYTF.

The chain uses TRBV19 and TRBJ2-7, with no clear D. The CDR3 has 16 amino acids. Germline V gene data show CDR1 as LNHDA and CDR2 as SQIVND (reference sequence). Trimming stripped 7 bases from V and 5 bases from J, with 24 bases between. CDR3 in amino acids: CASKPGPPAVRDEQYF. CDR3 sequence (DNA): TGTGCCAGTAAACCGGGTCCACCCGCGGTGAGAGACGAGCAGTACTTC.

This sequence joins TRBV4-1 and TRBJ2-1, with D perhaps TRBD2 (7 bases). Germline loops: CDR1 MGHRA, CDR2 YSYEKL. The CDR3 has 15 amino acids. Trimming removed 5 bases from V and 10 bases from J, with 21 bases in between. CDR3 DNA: TGCGCCAGCAGCTATACAAAAGGGGGGGCCCAGGAGCAGTTCTTC. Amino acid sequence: CASSYTKGGAQEQFF.

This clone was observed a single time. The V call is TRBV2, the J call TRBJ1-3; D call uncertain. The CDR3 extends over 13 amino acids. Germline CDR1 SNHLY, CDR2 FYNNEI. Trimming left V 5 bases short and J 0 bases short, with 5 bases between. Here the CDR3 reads CASSQHSGNTIYF. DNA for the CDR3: TGTGCCAGCAGTCAGCACTCTGGAAACACCATATATTTT.

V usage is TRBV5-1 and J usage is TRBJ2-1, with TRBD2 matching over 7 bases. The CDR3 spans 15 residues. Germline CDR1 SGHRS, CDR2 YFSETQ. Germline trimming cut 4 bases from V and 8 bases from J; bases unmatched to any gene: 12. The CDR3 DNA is TGCGCCAGCAGCCTCGTTGGGAGGGCCTATGATGAGCAGTTCTTC. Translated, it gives CASSLVGRAYDEQFF.